This is a list of T cell receptor beta chains from one sample in a study of blood T cell repertoires in COVID-19. Here immunoSEQ multiplex PCR was the method, and the copy in TCRdb shows in-frame clones only, minus some. This table holds some 320,000 clones, 70% to 90% found once. Sequences were obtained from peripheral blood. These receptors originate from a human donor in a cohort sampled during active COVID-19. Each CDR3 is given with its conserved first and last residue. D genes are given only for firm matches. Clone size, where shown, is once, few, many, or a class for clones that have expanded.

j_call	v_call	clone_size	d_call	cdr3_nt	cdr3_aa
TRBJ2-1	TRBV7-8	once	-	TGTGCCAGCAGCATCCGGGATTCCTACAATGAGCAGTTCTTC	CASSIRDSYNEQFF
TRBJ2-2	TRBV19	-	-	TGTGCCAGTAGTATAGGGCGGGGGCCGGCCGGGGAGCTGTTTTTT	CASSIGRGPAGELFF
TRBJ2-3	TRBV5-5	-	-	TGTGCCAGCAGCTTAGCTGCGGCAAGGGATACGCAGTATTTT	CASSLAAARDTQYF
TRBJ2-2	TRBV19	few	TRBD2	TGTGCCAGTATCCGCGGGGGGGGCACCGGGGAGCTGTTTTTT	CASIRGGGTGELFF
TRBJ2-7	TRBV30	few	TRBD1	TGTGCCTGGACTATAGGACAGGGACCCTACGAGCAGTACTTC	CAWTIGQGPYEQYF
TRBJ1-1	TRBV27	once	-	TGTGCCAGCAGTTTGTCGGCGGGTATGAACACTGAAGCTTTCTTT	CASSLSAGMNTEAFF
TRBJ1-5	TRBV29-1	few	-	TGCAGCGTTGCGGGGAGCCTCAATCAGCCCCAGCATTTT	CSVAGSLNQPQHF
TRBJ2-5	TRBV3-1/TRBV3-2	-	-	TGTGCCAGCAGCCGGGCCTCGGGACTGTCGGAGACCCAGTACTTC	CASSRASGLSETQYF
TRBJ2-3	TRBV4-1	-	TRBD2	TGCGCCAGCAGCCAAGAACTAGCGGGTCGGGATACGCAGTATTTT	CASSQELAGRDTQYF
TRBJ1-1	TRBV14	-	-	TGTGCCAGCAGCCAGGGCAGGGTTGAAGCTTTCTTT	CASSQGRVEAFF
TRBJ1-5	TRBV5-6	-	-	TGTGCCAGCAGCTTGTACAGGCTTAATAGCAATCAGCCCCAGCATTTT	CASSLYRLNSNQPQHF